This paragraph reports one T cell receptor (beta chain). Its binding antigen is unknown. Base qualities are not recorded, but no much larger clone differs from it by a single base. The library came from 5' RACE. Data came from an Illumina HiSeq 2000. Template switching introduced a universal primer binding site; the final cDNA contained a unique molecular identifier, enabling accurate counting of TCR cDNA molecules. First-strand cDNA for TCR alpha and beta chains was synthesized from specific primers in the conserved constant-segment region. To control for contamination, every cDNA library was double barcoded, receiving both a SMART-Mk sample barcode and Illumina barcodes. Two successive PCR steps introduced TruSeq adapter sequences along with Illumina sample barcodes. The Illumina HiSeq platform was used with custom primers to sequence TCR alpha and beta cDNA libraries. Turning to the authors' computational methods: Raw reads were processed with MiGEC to extract unique molecular identifiers, and MiXCR was used to determine CDR3 positions. For each individual, recombination models were inferred using an EM algorithm with the repgenHMM and IGoR tools. Shared clonotype analysis was performed with the tcR package in R, normalizing sharing by the product of cloneset sizes. Out-of-frame nonproductive sequences were analyzed to study raw recombination free of thymic and clonal selection effects. TCRdb passed the public sequencing reads through fastp at Q25 and MiXCR, retaining productive beta sequences. For every CDR3 protein sequence, its rows merge into one entry that carries the most common genes and DNA. TCRdb's processing, not the study's, gives the V and J calls here. Within this sample are about 240,000 distinct CDR3 sequences, with 6% to 8.5% of them counted one time only. 5% to 6% of the sample comes from the top ten.

This specimen comes from a study of identical twins (dated by TCRdb to 2016 to 2017). Study-level background: To test whether fetal clonotypes persist, this study deep-sequenced TCR alpha and beta repertoires from monozygotic twins, from unrelated adults of various ages, and from cord blood. To rule out contamination, replicate twin experiments were performed at different times with different library preparation protocols.

General study outcomes and caveats: Conclusions relied on cross-sectional statistical analysis, since the same donors could not be followed over many years. Fewer insertions were carried by abundant cord blood beta clonotypes, a similar but weaker trend appeared in young adult naive repertoires, and no such trend appeared in memory repertoires. Zero-insertion analyses could be partly confounded by invariant T cells such as MAIT and iNKT, although diverse VJ usage argued against such confounding for most clonotypes. Out-of-frame TCR alpha sequences shared between twins showed an excess of low generation-probability sequences compared with coincidental sharing between unrelated individuals. Out-of-frame TCR alpha sharing in monozygotic twins was systematically underestimated by recombination models, whereas sharing between unrelated individuals was in agreement with the recombination models. Excess twin sharing in beta out-of-frame sequences was weaker because fewer shared sequences lowered the signal-to-noise ratio.

Every donor in the study was a healthy Caucasian. The twin cohort consisted of three pairs of female monozygotic twins, all aged roughly 18 to 29 years. Positive isolation kits from Invitrogen were used to isolate the CD4+ and CD8+ T cell populations. The CDR3 runs 19 amino acids, cysteine and phenylalanine included. The read is trimmed to its CDR3 DNA, 57 bases read in frame from base 1. CDR1 and CDR2 are read off the germline V gene as SGHAT and FQNNGV. V is shortened by 4 bases, J by 0 bases, and the region joining them spans 22 bases. These data are also associated with another study on yellow fever vaccine responses in identical twins. Per the second study: The T cell response to vaccination in identical twins was reported by the authors to appear partly convergent and partly personalized. In the study, vaccine-responding T cell clones were precisely tracked in identical twins.

This TCR came from a woman between 18 and 29 years old in good health. Input material: CD8+ T cells sorted from blood. The chain was built from TRBV11-2 and TRBJ2-1; TRBD1 is perhaps the D gene, given 6 matching bases. The DNA reads TGTGCCAGCAGCTATCCAGGGACACGAACTTTGAGCTCCTACAATGAGCAGTTCTTC. Translation gives CASSYPGTRTLSSYNEQFF.